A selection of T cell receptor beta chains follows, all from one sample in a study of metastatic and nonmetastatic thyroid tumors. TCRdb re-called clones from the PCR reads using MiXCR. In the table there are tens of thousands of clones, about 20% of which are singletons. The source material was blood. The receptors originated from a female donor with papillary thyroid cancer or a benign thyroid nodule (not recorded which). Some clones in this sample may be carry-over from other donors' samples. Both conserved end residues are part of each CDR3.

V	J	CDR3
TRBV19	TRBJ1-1	CASSIGGGGMNTEAFF
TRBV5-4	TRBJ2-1	CASSLGYSLYNEQFF
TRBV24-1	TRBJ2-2	CATSSPGTNTGELFF
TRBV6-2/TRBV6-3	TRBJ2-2	CASSRQGADTGELFF
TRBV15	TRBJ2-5	CATSWQREGWETQYF
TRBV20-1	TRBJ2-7	CSASVSSYEQYF
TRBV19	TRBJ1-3	CASSVGTGGIAEGNTIYF
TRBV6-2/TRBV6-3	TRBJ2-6	CASSYTLGANVLTF
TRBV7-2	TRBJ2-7	CVSSLVASGLNEQYF
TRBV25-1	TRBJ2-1	CASSGGAGRNEQFF
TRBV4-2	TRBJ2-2	CASSQATSGGLDTGELFF
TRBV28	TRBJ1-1	CASSLGRSSTEAFF
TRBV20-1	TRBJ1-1	CSARAVGRIDTEAFF
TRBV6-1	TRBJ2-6	CASRGREGTSGANVLTF
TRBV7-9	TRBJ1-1	CASSLGATEAFF
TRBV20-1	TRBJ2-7	CSASRSSGSYEQYF
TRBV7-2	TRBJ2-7	CASSLNRVSYEQYF
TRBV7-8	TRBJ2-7	CASSLAASYEQYF
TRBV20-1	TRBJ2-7	CSARDRTVPPYEQYF
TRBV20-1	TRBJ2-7	CSATARGRGQVYEQYF
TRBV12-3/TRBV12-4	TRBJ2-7	CASSGDSYEQYF
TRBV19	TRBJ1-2	CASNVTGYGYAF
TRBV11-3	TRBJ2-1	CASSPTSQGSYNEQFF
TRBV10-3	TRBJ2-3	CAISESRAGELWGTDTQYF
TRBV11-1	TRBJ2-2	CASSSGTSGRAGHRVAVF
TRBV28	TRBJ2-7	CASRWGLAGRYEQYF
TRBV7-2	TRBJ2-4	CASSLVTDIQYF
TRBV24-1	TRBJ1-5	CATVVVERQPQHF
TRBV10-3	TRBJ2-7	CAISESSWRSSYEQYF
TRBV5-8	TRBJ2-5	CASSPLPGLWETQYF
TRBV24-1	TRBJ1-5	CATSDLKGPGQPQHF
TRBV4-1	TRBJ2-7	CASSQVRDRYYEQYF
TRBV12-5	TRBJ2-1	CASGRTSGDYNEQFF
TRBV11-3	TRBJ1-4	CASSLDRSDGGKLFF
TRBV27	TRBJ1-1	CASSLSGQGFTCQNTEAFF
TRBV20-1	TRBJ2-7	CSARGNPGTVTYEQYF
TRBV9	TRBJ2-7	CASSALGDFSYEQYF
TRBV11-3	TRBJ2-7	CAGSRRGGNYEQYF
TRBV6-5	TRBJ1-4	CASSYSGTVDEKLFF
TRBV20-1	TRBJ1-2	CSARLDYGYTF
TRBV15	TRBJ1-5	CATSREANQPQHF
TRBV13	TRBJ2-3	CASSPPVLDTQLSTDTQYF
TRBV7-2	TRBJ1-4	CASSLNGFATNEKLFF
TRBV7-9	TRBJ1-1	CASSLSASEAFF
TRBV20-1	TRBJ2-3	CSARDAGQARTDTQYF
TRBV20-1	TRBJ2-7	CSARDPLRGSEAFF
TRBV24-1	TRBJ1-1	CATSGSGSEAFF
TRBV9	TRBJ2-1	CASSGGPGTGPSSGYNEQFF
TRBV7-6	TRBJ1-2	CASSPYGQGADPGGYTF
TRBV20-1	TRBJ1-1	CSATQWGALNTEAFF
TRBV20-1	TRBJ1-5	CSARRGNSNQPQHF
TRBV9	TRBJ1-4	CASSSGQGRDPFEKLFF
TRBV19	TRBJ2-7	CATQQDSSYEQYF
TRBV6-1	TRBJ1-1	CASSPLRVNTEAFF
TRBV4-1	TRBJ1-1	CASSSPTVDTEAFF
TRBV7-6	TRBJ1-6	CASSFSNSPLHF
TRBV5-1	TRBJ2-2	CASRFDRSAGELFF
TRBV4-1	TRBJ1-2	CASSQPDSVYGYTF
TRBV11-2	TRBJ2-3	CASSSIITDTQYF
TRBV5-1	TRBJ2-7	CASSLGGQSSYEQYF